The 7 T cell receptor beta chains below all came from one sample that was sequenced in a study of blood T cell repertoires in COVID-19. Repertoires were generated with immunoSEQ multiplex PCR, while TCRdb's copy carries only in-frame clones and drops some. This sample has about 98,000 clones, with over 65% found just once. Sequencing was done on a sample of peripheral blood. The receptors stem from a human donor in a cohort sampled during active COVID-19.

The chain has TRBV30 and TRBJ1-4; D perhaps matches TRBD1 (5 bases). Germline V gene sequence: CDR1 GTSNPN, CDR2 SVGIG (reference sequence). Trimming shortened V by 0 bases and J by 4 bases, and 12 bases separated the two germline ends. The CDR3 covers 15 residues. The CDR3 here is CAWSVGAGDNEKLFF. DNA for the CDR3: TGTGCCTGGAGTGTAGGGGCAGGAGATAATGAAAAACTGTTTTTT.

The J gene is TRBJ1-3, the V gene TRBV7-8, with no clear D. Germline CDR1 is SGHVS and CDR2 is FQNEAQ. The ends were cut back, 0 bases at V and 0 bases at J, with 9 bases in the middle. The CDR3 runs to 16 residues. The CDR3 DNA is TGTGCCAGCAGCTTAGCCACTCGAGGCTCTGGAAACACCATATATTTT. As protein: CASSLATRGSGNTIYF.

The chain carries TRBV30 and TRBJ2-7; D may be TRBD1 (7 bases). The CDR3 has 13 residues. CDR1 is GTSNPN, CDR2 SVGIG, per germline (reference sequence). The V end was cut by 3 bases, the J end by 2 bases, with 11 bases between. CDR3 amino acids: CAWSRGDPYEQYF. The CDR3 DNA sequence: TGTGCCTGGAGCAGGGGGGACCCCTACGAGCAGTACTTC.

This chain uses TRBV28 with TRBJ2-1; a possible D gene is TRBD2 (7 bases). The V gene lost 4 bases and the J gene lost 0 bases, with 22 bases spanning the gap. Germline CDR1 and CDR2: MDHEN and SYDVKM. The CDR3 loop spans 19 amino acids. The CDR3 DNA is TGTGCCAGCAGTTCCTACTTCTCGCGGCGGGGGCGCTCCTACAATGAGCAGTTCTTC. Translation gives CASSSYFSRRGRSYNEQFF. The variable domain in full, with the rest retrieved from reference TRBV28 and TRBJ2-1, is DVKVTQSSRYLVKRTGEKVFLECVQDMDHENMFWYRQDPGLGLRLIYFSYDVKMKEKGDIPEGYSVSREKKERFSLILESASTNQTSMYLCASSSYFSRRGRSYNEQFFGPGTRLTVL.

Here the CDR3 DNA reads TGCGCCAGCAGCCAAGCCAACACAAACACTGAAGCTTTCTTT. The encoded protein is CASSQANTNTEAFF. The V gene is TRBV4-1, the J gene TRBJ1-1; D remains unclear. Germline V gene lookup returns CDR1 MGHRA and CDR2 YSYEKL. Trimming stripped 1 base from V and 2 bases from J, with 8 bases between. The CDR3 totals 14 residues.

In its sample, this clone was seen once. Written as DNA, the CDR3 is TGTGCCAGCACATGGGGCGGGGTCGCAACTAATGAAAAACTGTTTTTT. Translated, it gives CASTWGGVATNEKLFF. The V call is TRBV28, the J call TRBJ1-4; maybe TRBD1 (5 bases). Between the trimmed V and J ends, which lost 7 bases and 0 bases, there was a span of 15 bases. Germline V lookup: CDR1 MDHEN, CDR2 SYDVKM. This CDR3 is 16 amino acids long.

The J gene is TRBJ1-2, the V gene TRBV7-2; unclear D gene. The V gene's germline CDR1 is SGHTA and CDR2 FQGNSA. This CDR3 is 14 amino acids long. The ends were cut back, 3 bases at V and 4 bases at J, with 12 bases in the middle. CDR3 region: CASSLGSTIYGYTF. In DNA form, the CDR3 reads TGTGCCAGCAGCTTGGGCAGCACCATCTATGGCTACACCTTC.